Shown below are 2 T cell receptor beta chains from a single sample sequenced in a study of OX40 agonist ivuxolimab in advanced cancers. Method: immunoSEQ multiplex PCR; TCRdb's copy keeps in-frame clones and lacks some. The table records approximately 74,000 clones, approximately 80% of them present only once. This specimen consisted of CD4+ or CD8+ T cells sorted from blood, obtained in a trial of the OX40 agonist ivuxolimab. The source of these receptors is an adult with an advanced solid tumor such as melanoma, head and neck, liver or kidney cancer.

The rearrangement joins TRBV6-6 to TRBJ2-3; possible D gene TRBD2, 5 bases. CDR1 MNHNY and CDR2 SVGAGI come from the germline V gene (reference sequence). V dropped 8 bases and J dropped 1 base, with 13 bases sitting between them. The CDR3 is made up of 14 amino acids. Here the CDR3 reads CASRNTRGTDTQYF. Here the CDR3 DNA reads TGTGCCAGCCGAAACACTAGGGGCACAGATACGCAGTATTTT.

The chain carries TRBV5-8 and TRBJ2-3; 10 nucleotides align to TRBD2. The CDR3 consists of 16 residues. Germline V gives CDR1 SGHTS, CDR2 YDEGEE. V lost 0 bases, J lost 3 bases, and 4 bases stayed unmatched. The CDR3 region has the DNA TGTGCCAGCAGCTTGGGGCGGGGACTAGCGACAGATACGCAGTATTTT. Translated: CASSLGRGLATDTQYF.